The clone carrying this TCR beta chain was observed many times. The sample belongs to a study of CD8 T cells in ankylosing spondylitis. TCRdb reanalysed the 5' RACE reads using MiXCR and keeps one entry per CDR3 protein. There are 200,000 to 250,000 distinct CDR3 sequences in the sample; roughly 26% occur only once, and under 8% lies in the top ten. Sequenced sample: blood, either unsorted or a sorted T cell fraction (not recorded which). The clonotype was recovered from a male donor with ankylosing spondylitis or in good health (not recorded which).

In nucleotides, the CDR3 is TGTGCCAGCAGCGGGGAGTACTCCTACGAGCAGTACTTC. The encoded protein is CASSGEYSYEQYF. This chain links TRBV5-6 with TRBJ2-7, with D tentatively TRBD2 (5 bases). V lost 4 bases and J 0 bases, leaving 8 bases between the germline ends. CDR1 SGHDT and CDR2 YYEEEE come from the germline V gene. This CDR3 contains 13 residues.